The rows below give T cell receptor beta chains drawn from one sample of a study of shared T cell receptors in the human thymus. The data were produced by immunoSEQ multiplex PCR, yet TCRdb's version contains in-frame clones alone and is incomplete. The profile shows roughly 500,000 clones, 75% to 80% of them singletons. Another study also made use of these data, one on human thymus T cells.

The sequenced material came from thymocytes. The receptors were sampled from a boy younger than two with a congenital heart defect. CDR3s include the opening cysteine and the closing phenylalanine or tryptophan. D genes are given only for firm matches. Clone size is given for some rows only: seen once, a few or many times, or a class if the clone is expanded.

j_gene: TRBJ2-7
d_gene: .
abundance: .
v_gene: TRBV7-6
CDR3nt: TGTGCCAGCAGCTTAGCGCGGGGTCACGAGCAGTACTTC
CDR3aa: CASSLARGHEQYF

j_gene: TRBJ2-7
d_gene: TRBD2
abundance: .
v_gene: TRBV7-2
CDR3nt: TGTGCCAGCAGCCTGCAGCGGGAGACCTACGAGCAGTACTTC
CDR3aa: CASSLQRETYEQYF

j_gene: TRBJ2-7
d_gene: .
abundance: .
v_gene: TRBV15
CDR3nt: TGTGCCACCAGCAGAGGTCGAGGAATAGAGAAACCGGTCGAGCAGTACTTC
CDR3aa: CATSRGRGIEKPVEQYF

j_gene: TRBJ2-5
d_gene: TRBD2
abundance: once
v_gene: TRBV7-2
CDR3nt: TGTGCCAGCAGCCCAACCTCTAGCGGGAGGGCCCAAGAGACCCAGTACTTC
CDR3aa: CASSPTSSGRAQETQYF

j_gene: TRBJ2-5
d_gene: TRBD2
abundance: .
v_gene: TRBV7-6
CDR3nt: TGTGCCAGCAGCTTAGATGCTAGCGGGAGGGAGGAGACCCAGTACTTC
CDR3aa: CASSLDASGREETQYF

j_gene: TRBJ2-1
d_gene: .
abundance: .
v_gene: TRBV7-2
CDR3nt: TGTGCCAGCAGCCTACGACTAGGCAACTTTGAGCAGTTCTTC
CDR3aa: CASSLRLGNFEQFF

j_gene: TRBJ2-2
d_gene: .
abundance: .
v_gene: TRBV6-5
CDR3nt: TGTGCCAGCACTCAATGGGGCAGGGAATCCGGGGAGCTGTTTTTT
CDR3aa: CASTQWGRESGELFF

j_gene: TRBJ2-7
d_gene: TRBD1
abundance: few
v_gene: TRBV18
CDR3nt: TGTGCCAGCTCAAGAGGGACAGAGTCCTACGAGCAGTACTTC
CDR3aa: CASSRGTESYEQYF

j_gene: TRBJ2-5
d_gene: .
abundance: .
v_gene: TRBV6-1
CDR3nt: TGTGCCAGCAGGGGACTGGAGCAAGAGACCCAGTACTTC
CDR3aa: CASRGLEQETQYF

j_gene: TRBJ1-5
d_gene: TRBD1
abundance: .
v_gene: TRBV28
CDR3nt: TGTGCCAGCATCCGGGACAGGATCGGCAATCAGCCCCAGCATTTT
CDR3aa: CASIRDRIGNQPQHF

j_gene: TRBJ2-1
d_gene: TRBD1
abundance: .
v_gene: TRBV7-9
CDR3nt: TGTGCCAGCAGCTTATCGAGACAGGGTGAGTCCTACAATGAGCAGTTCTTC
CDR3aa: CASSLSRQGESYNEQFF

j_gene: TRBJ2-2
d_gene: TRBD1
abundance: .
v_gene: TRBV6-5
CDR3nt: TGTGCCAGCAGACCCCAGGGGGCGGACACCGGGGAGCTGTTTTTT
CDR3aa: CASRPQGADTGELFF

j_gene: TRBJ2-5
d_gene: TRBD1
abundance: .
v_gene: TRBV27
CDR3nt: TGTGCCAGCAGTTCATCGACAGGGATGGAGCAAGAGACCCAGTACTTC
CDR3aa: CASSSSTGMEQETQYF

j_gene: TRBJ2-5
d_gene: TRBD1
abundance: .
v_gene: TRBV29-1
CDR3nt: TGCAGCGGGGGGGTCCGGGACAGGGATTATGATGACGAAGAGACCCAGTACTTC
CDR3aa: CSGGVRDRDYDDEETQYF

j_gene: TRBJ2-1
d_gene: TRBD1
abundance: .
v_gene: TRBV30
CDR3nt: TGTGCCTGGAGTGTGGCGACAGGGGGTTCCACCAATGAGCAGTTCTTC
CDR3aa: CAWSVATGGSTNEQFF

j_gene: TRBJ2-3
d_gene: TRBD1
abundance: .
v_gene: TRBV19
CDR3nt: TGTGCCAGTACCTCCCGGTTTCAGGGGGCCACAGATACGCAGTATTTT
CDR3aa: CASTSRFQGATDTQYF

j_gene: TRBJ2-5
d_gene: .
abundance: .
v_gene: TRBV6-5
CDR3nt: TGTGCCAGCAGTGGGAACCCCGCGGGGGAGACCCAGTACTTC
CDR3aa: CASSGNPAGETQYF

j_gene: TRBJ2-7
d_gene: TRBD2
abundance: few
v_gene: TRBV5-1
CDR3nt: TGCGCCAGCAGCCACTTGACTAGCGGGAACCACGAGCAGTACTTC
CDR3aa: CASSHLTSGNHEQYF

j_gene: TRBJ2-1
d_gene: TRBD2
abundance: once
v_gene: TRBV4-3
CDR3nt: TGCGCCAGCAGCCCGACTAGCGGGCATAACAATGAGCAGTTCTTC
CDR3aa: CASSPTSGHNNEQFF